These 8 T cell receptor beta chains were sequenced from one sample in a study of OX40 agonist ivuxolimab in advanced cancers. Libraries were prepared by immunoSEQ multiplex PCR; TCRdb keeps only in-frame clonotypes and omits some of them. The data contain 50,000 to 60,000 clones, around 75% of them seen just once; the ten biggest clones take up approximately 1.1%. The material was CD4+ or CD8+ T cells sorted from blood, obtained in a trial of the OX40 agonist ivuxolimab. All receptors derive from an adult with an advanced solid tumor such as melanoma, head and neck, liver or kidney cancer.

V is TRBV7-2 and J is TRBJ2-5; 10 positions agree with TRBD2. J was trimmed by 5 bases and V by 2 bases; bases with no gene match: 2. CDR3 size: 14 residues. CDR1 SGHTA and CDR2 FQGNSA come from the germline V gene. The CDR3 protein is CASSLSGGVETQYF. The CDR3, as DNA: TGTGCCAGCAGCTTAAGCGGGGGGGTCGAGACCCAGTACTTC.

The rearrangement uses TRBV2 and TRBJ1-4, with a weak D call TRBD1 (5 bases). Trimming removed 6 bases from V and 5 bases from J, with 13 bases in between. From germline, CDR1 is SNHLY and CDR2 FYNNEI. The CDR3 loop spans 14 amino acids. CDR3: CASRPGLSNEKLFF. CDR3 DNA: TGTGCCAGCAGACCGGGACTGAGCAATGAAAAACTGTTTTTT.

The V call is TRBV7-8, the J call TRBJ1-1, with 9 bases identical to TRBD1. V gave up 2 bases and J gave up 5 bases; unmatched junction bases: 3. Germline V gene sequence: CDR1 SGHVS, CDR2 FQNEAQ. The CDR3 length is 14 residues. The CDR3 DNA reads TGTGCCAGCAGCTTAACAGGGGGCCGGACTGAAGCTTTCTTT. Its protein is CASSLTGGRTEAFF.

The V and J genes are TRBV19 and TRBJ2-2, with TRBD2 matching over 14 bases. J was trimmed by 4 bases and V by 6 bases; bases with no gene match: 4. CDR1 and CDR2 (germline): LNHDA, SQIVND (reference sequence). The CDR3 consists of 16 residues. The CDR3 DNA reads TGTGCCAGTAGCCCCGGACTAGCGGGAGGCACCGGGGAGCTGTTTTTT. It codes for CASSPGLAGGTGELFF.

The chain has TRBV6-6 and TRBJ2-3; 7 bases match TRBD1. The germline gives CDR1 MNHNY, CDR2 SVGAGI (reference sequence). This CDR3 has 13 residues. Trimming took 2 bases from V and 8 from J; bases not matched to a gene: 4. The chain's CDR3 is CASSYLGQTTQYF. Written as DNA, the CDR3 is TGTGCCAGCAGTTACCTGGGACAGACTACGCAGTATTTT.

The rearrangement joins TRBV19 to TRBJ2-3; D unresolved. This CDR3 comprises 13 residues. Per germline, CDR1 LNHDA and CDR2 SQIVND (reference sequence). The V and J ends lost 1 base and 3 bases respectively, with 5 bases between them. This chain's CDR3 is CASSIARTDTQYF. The CDR3 bases are TGTGCCAGTAGTATAGCGAGAACAGATACGCAGTATTTT.

The CDR3 loop is CASSPQMSRGNTEAFF. DNA of the CDR3: TGTGCCAGCAGCCCCCAAATGTCGAGGGGAAACACTGAAGCTTTCTTT. The chain is built from TRBV7-8 and TRBJ1-1; a weak D match, TRBD1 (5 bases). Trimming stripped 5 bases from V and 2 bases from J, with 18 bases between. CDR1 and CDR2 from the germline V gene are SGHVS and FQNEAQ. The CDR3 length is 16 residues.

The J gene is TRBJ2-7, the V gene TRBV21-1; the table's D call, TRBD2, was not checked against the DNA. TRBV21-1 is deemed a pseudogene. The CDR3 is 13 residues long. CDR3 in amino acids: CASRRGGKNEQYF. In DNA form, the CDR3 reads TGTGCCAGCAGGCGGGGAGGTAAGAACGAGCAGTACTTC.